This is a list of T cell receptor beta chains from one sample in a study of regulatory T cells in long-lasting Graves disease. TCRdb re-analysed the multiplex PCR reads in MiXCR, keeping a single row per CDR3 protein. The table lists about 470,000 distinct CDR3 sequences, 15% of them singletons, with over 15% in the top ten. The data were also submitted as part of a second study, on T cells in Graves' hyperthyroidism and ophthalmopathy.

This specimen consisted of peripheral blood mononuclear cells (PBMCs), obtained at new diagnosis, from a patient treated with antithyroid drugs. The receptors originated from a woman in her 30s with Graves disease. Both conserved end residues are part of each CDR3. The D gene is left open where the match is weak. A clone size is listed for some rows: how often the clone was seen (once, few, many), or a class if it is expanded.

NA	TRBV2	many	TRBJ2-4	CASSDWQRAKNIQYF	TGTGCCAGCAGTGATTGGCAGCGGGCCAAAAACATTCAGTACTTC
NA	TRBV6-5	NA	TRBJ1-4	CASSSGAANEKLFF	TGTGCCAGCAGTTCAGGGGCGGCTAATGAAAAACTGTTTTTT
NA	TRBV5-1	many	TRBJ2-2	CASSSTMNTGELFF	TGCGCCAGCAGCTCGACAATGAACACCGGGGAGCTGTTTTTT
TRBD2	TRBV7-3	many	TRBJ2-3	CASSQSRDYTDTQYF	TGTGCCAGCAGCCAGTCCCGGGACTACACAGATACGCAGTATTTT
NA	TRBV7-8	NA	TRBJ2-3	CAGAGSTDTQYF	TGTGCCGGGGCGGGTAGCACAGATACGCAGTATTTT
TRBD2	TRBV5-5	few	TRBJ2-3	CASSPEGAGLAGAQRRDTQYF	TGTGCCAGCAGCCCTGAGGGGGCCGGACTAGCGGGAGCACAAAGAAGAGATACGCAGTATTTT
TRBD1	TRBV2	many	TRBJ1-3	CASSAGTGIGNTIYF	TGTGCCAGCAGTGCGGGGACAGGGATTGGGAACACCATATATTTT
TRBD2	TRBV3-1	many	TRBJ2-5	CASSTTGTSGRETQYF	TGTGCCAGCAGCACCACGGGGACTAGCGGACGGGAGACCCAGTACTTC
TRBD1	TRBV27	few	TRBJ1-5	CASSPTTGARNQPQHF	TGTGCCAGCAGTCCCACCACAGGGGCCCGAAATCAGCCCCAGCATTTT
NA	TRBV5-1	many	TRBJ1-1	CASSLAAKGDTEAFF	TGCGCCAGCAGCTTGGCGGCAAAAGGGGACACTGAAGCTTTCTTT
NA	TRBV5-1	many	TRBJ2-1	CASSLRGVSSYNEQFF	TGCGCCAGCAGCTTGCGAGGGGTTAGCTCCTACAATGAGCAGTTCTTC
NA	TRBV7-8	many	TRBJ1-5	CASSQREQLYQPQHF	TGTGCCAGCAGCCAACGGGAACAATTATATCAGCCCCAGCATTTT
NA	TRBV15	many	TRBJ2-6	CATSRDLDSGANVLTF	TGTGCCACCAGCAGAGATTTGGACTCTGGGGCCAACGTCCTGACTTTC
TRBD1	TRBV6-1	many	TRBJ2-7	CASIPETGGSYEQYF	TGTGCCAGCATCCCCGAGACAGGGGGGTCCTACGAGCAGTACTTC
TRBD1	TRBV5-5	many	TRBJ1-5	CASSPGQANQPQHF	TGTGCCAGCAGCCCGGGACAGGCCAATCAGCCCCAGCATTTT
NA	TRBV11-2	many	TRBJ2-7	CASSLTGSSYEQYF	TGTGCCAGCAGCTTGACGGGTAGCTCCTACGAGCAGTACTTC
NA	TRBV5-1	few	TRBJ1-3	CASSHRTGNTIYF	TGCGCCAGCAGCCACAGGACAGGAAACACCATATATTTT
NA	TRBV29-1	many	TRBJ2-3	CSVEETRNTQYF	TGCAGCGTTGAAGAGACTCGCAATACGCAGTATTTT
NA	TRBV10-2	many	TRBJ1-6	CASSESSTTLNSPLHF	TGCGCCAGCAGTGAGTCTTCTACCACTTTGAATTCACCCCTCCACTTT
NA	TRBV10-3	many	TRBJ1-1	CAISGGPNTEAFF	TGTGCCATCAGTGGGGGCCCGAACACTGAAGCTTTCTTT
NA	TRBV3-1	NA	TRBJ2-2	CASSQGGGTLTGELFF	TGTGCCAGCAGCCAAGGTGGCGGGACCTTAACCGGGGAGCTGTTTTTT
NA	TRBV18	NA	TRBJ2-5	CASSPPGGTQYF	TGTGCCAGCTCACCACCGGGGGGAACCCAGTACTTC
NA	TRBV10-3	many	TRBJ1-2	CAISESDRSGYTF	TGTGCCATCAGTGAGTCAGACAGGAGCGGCTACACCTTC
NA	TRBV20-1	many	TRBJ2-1	CSATSAAASSYNEQFF	TGCAGTGCTACCTCGGCTGCGGCGAGCTCCTACAATGAGCAGTTCTTC
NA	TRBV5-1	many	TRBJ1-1	CASSFGTKMTEAFF	TGCGCCAGCAGCTTTGGGACAAAGATGACTGAAGCTTTCTTT
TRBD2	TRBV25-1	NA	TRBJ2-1	CASSESPRTSGKTYNEQFF	TGTGCCAGCAGTGAATCCCCCAGGACTAGCGGGAAGACCTACAATGAGCAGTTCTTC
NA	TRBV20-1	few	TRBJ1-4	CSARDIQGGEKLFF	TGCAGTGCTAGAGATATCCAGGGTGGAGAAAAACTGTTTTTT
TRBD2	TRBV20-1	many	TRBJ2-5	CSAIGGSGETQYF	TGCAGTGCTATCGGCGGGAGCGGAGAGACCCAGTACTTC
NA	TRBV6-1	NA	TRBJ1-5	CASSPLDQPQHF	TGTGCCAGCAGTCCCCTAGATCAGCCCCAGCATTTT
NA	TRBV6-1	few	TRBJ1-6	CASRQQGFNSPLHF	TGTGCCAGCAGGCAACAGGGCTTTAATTCACCCCTCCACTTT
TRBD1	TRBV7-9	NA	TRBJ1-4	CASSYMSTGDLLFF	TGTGCCAGCAGCTACATGAGTACAGGGGATTTACTGTTTTTT
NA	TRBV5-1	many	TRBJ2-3	CASSLGESTDTQYF	TGCGCCAGCAGCTTGGGGGAGAGCACAGATACGCAGTATTTT
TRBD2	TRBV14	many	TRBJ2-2	CASSQFPGLAGPNTGELFF	TGTGCCAGCAGCCAGTTCCCGGGACTAGCGGGACCGAACACCGGGGAGCTGTTTTTT
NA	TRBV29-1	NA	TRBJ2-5	CSVGSLGETQYF	TGCAGCGTTGGATCCCTCGGGGAGACCCAGTACTTC
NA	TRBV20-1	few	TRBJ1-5	CSVGGSPQPQHF	TGCAGCGTCGGGGGGAGTCCCCAGCCCCAGCATTTT
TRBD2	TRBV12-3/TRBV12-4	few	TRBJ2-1	CATAGGSRYNEQFF	TGTGCCACCGCGGGAGGGAGCCGATACAATGAGCAGTTCTTC
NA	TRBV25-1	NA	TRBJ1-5	CASSRSNQPQHF	TGTGCCAGCAGTCGCAGCAATCAGCCCCAGCATTTT
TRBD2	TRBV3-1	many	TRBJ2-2	CASITLAGAAGELFF	TGTGCCAGCATAACCCTAGCGGGAGCTGCCGGGGAGCTGTTTTTT